A selection of T cell receptor beta chains follows, all from one sample in a study of blood T cells in healthy people across ages. TCRdb re-derived calls from the 5' RACE reads in MiXCR, one entry per CDR3 protein. This table has some 1.4 million distinct CDR3 sequences, approximately 38% appearing once. Specimen: blood. The receptors were gathered from a woman aged 18-29 years in good health. CDR3s include the opening cysteine and the closing phenylalanine or tryptophan. D genes are given only for firm matches. Some rows mark clone size as missing; the rest say once, few, many or name a class of expanded clone.

v_gene: TRBV4-2
j_gene: TRBJ2-5
abundance: few
d_gene: .
CDR3aa: CASSLVYQETQYF
CDR3nt: TGTGCCAGCAGCCTGGTGTACCAAGAGACCCAGTACTTC

v_gene: TRBV5-1
j_gene: TRBJ2-5
abundance: .
d_gene: TRBD2
CDR3aa: CASSWTSPETQYF
CDR3nt: TGCGCCAGCAGCTGGACTAGCCCAGAGACCCAGTACTTC

v_gene: TRBV3-1
j_gene: TRBJ2-3
abundance: .
d_gene: TRBD2
CDR3aa: CASSQGTSGIDTQYF
CDR3nt: TGTGCCAGCAGCCAGGGGACTAGCGGGATAGATACGCAGTATTTT

v_gene: TRBV10-3
j_gene: TRBJ2-7
abundance: .
d_gene: .
CDR3aa: CAITRQGLGSYNEQYF
CDR3nt: TGTGCCATCACGAGGCAGGGGCTCGGGTCCTACAATGAGCAGTACTTC

v_gene: TRBV9
j_gene: TRBJ1-2
abundance: many
d_gene: .
CDR3aa: CASSVAGRLGYGYTF
CDR3nt: TGTGCCAGCAGCGTAGCCGGACGGCTAGGTTATGGCTACACCTTC

v_gene: TRBV10-1
j_gene: TRBJ2-7
abundance: few
d_gene: .
CDR3aa: CASRHEQYF
CDR3nt: TGCGCCAGCAGACACGAGCAGTACTTC

v_gene: TRBV7-9
j_gene: TRBJ1-2
abundance: .
d_gene: .
CDR3aa: CASSTGLVYGYTF
CDR3nt: TGTGCCAGCAGCACAGGATTGGTCTATGGCTACACCTTC

v_gene: TRBV6-1
j_gene: TRBJ2-3
abundance: .
d_gene: TRBD2
CDR3aa: CASSEAGLAGGTDTQYF
CDR3nt: TGTGCCAGCAGTGAAGCCGGGCTAGCGGGAGGGACAGATACGCAGTATTTT

v_gene: TRBV11-2
j_gene: TRBJ2-5
abundance: .
d_gene: TRBD2
CDR3aa: CASSLFRLTRESPLNSYNEQYF
CDR3nt: TGTGCCAGCAGCTTATTTAGGTTAACGCGGGAGTCGCCCCTCAACTCCTACAATGAGCAGTACTTC

v_gene: TRBV28
j_gene: TRBJ2-7
abundance: few
d_gene: .
CDR3aa: CASKETSFTYEQYF
CDR3nt: TGTGCCAGCAAGGAAACTAGCTTTACCTACGAGCAGTACTTC

v_gene: TRBV6-6
j_gene: TRBJ1-2
abundance: .
d_gene: TRBD1
CDR3aa: CASSYKGQTTYGYTF
CDR3nt: TGTGCCAGCAGTTATAAGGGACAGACCACCTATGGCTACACCTTC

v_gene: TRBV19
j_gene: TRBJ1-1
abundance: .
d_gene: .
CDR3aa: CASSNRMNTEAFF
CDR3nt: TGTGCCAGTAGTAACAGGATGAACACTGAAGCTTTCTTT

v_gene: TRBV10-3
j_gene: TRBJ2-1
abundance: few
d_gene: TRBD1
CDR3aa: CAISRQGSSYNEQFF
CDR3nt: TGTGCCATCAGTCGACAGGGGAGCTCCTACAATGAGCAGTTCTTC

v_gene: TRBV20-1
j_gene: TRBJ2-1
abundance: .
d_gene: .
CDR3aa: CSAQPGRTYNEQFF
CDR3nt: TGCAGTGCCCAACCCGGACGGACCTACAATGAGCAGTTCTTC

v_gene: TRBV12-3/TRBV12-4
j_gene: TRBJ1-2
abundance: few
d_gene: TRBD1
CDR3aa: CASSRGPGTGMDGYTF
CDR3nt: TGTGCCAGCAGTAGGGGTCCGGGGACAGGGATGGACGGCTACACCTTC